This is a list of T cell receptor beta chains from one sample in a study of Tregs in tolerant kidney transplant recipients. Clones were read by immunoSEQ multiplex PCR, and TCRdb kept only the in-frame ones, dropping some. The sample lists roughly 250,000 clones, roughly 80% occurring once. Material for sequencing was CD4+ T cells from blood. The receptors originated from a human donor in good health. Both conserved end residues are part of each CDR3. D genes are given only for firm matches. Clone size is stated in some rows and not others, as once, few, many or a class when expanded.

v_gene,d_gene,j_gene,abundance,CDR3aa,CDR3nt
TRBV15,NA,TRBJ2-1,NA,CATSRGSTNEQFF,TGTGCCACCAGCAGAGGTTCGACGAATGAGCAGTTCTTC
TRBV7-6,TRBD1,TRBJ1-2,NA,CASSRRTGVSYGYTF,TGTGCCAGCAGCCGACGGACAGGGGTTTCCTATGGCTACACCTTC
TRBV5-1,NA,TRBJ2-3,NA,CASSPGALGEGTDTQYF,TGCGCCAGCAGCCCAGGAGCTTTGGGGGAAGGTACAGATACGCAGTATTTT
TRBV9,NA,TRBJ1-5,once,CASSPWEGTDQPQHF,TGTGCCAGCAGCCCGTGGGAGGGTACGGATCAGCCCCAGCATTTT
TRBV9,NA,TRBJ2-6,NA,CASSVYSSGANVLTF,TGTGCCAGCAGCGTATATAGCTCTGGGGCCAACGTCCTGACTTTC
TRBV6-6,TRBD1,TRBJ2-5,NA,CASSNTGGVETQYF,TGTGCCAGCAGTAACACAGGGGGCGTAGAGACCCAGTACTTC
TRBV5-4,NA,TRBJ2-5,once,CATFPGFGETQYF,TGTGCCACATTCCCGGGGTTTGGAGAGACCCAGTACTTC
TRBV7-9,NA,TRBJ1-5,few,CASSRRYRLQPQHF,TGTGCCAGCAGCCGGCGGTACAGACTTCAGCCCCAGCATTTT
TRBV5-1,TRBD1,TRBJ1-4,NA,CASSSGQARGNEKLFF,TGCGCCAGCAGCTCCGGACAGGCCCGCGGGAATGAAAAACTGTTTTTT
TRBV6-1,NA,TRBJ2-7,NA,CASSVLEGSYEQYF,TGTGCCAGCAGTGTCCTTGAGGGTTCCTACGAGCAGTACTTC
TRBV11-2,NA,TRBJ1-1,NA,CASSLVGQQAFF,TGTGCCAGCAGCTTAGTGGGGCAGCAAGCTTTCTTT
TRBV6-6,TRBD1,TRBJ1-4,NA,CACNDRVGNEKLFF,TGTGCCTGTAACGACAGGGTGGGTAATGAAAAACTGTTTTTT
TRBV7-2,NA,TRBJ1-1,NA,CASSPRGGPNTEAFF,TGTGCCAGCAGCCCCCGTGGGGGGCCGAACACTGAAGCTTTCTTT
TRBV11-2,TRBD1,TRBJ1-1,NA,CASSLRQGVVSEAFF,TGTGCCAGCAGCTTAAGACAGGGGGTTGTTAGTGAAGCTTTCTTT
TRBV9,NA,TRBJ2-1,NA,CASSVGTYNEQFF,TGTGCCAGCAGCGTTGGAACCTACAATGAGCAGTTCTTC
TRBV18,NA,TRBJ1-5,NA,CASSPYGGSYSNQPQHF,TGTGCCAGCTCACCGTATGGGGGTTCGTATAGCAATCAGCCCCAGCATTTT
TRBV5-1,NA,TRBJ2-3,NA,CASSGLGGRTDTQYF,TGCGCCAGCAGCGGCCTTGGGGGGCGCACAGATACGCAGTATTTT
TRBV13,NA,TRBJ1-4,NA,CASTRRVAGNEKLFF,TGTGCCAGCACCCGTCGGGTCGCGGGAAATGAAAAACTGTTTTTT
TRBV7-3,TRBD1,TRBJ2-1,NA,CASSLNPQGVGKQFF,TGTGCCAGCAGCTTAAATCCCCAGGGGGTAGGGAAGCAGTTCTTC
TRBV6-5,NA,TRBJ2-2,NA,CASSWRQENTGELFF,TGTGCCAGCAGTTGGAGACAGGAAAACACCGGGGAGCTGTTTTTT
TRBV13,TRBD2,TRBJ2-4,NA,CASSPNLLEGGPAKNIQYF,TGTGCCAGCAGCCCGAACCTCCTAGAGGGAGGGCCGGCCAAAAACATTCAGTACTTC
TRBV9,NA,TRBJ2-5,NA,CASSVLGLVQETQYF,TGTGCCAGCAGCGTATTGGGACTGGTCCAAGAGACCCAGTACTTC
TRBV29-1,NA,TRBJ1-4,NA,CSALRGGATNEKLFF,TGCAGCGCCCTCAGAGGCGGAGCAACTAATGAAAAACTGTTTTTT
TRBV5-1,TRBD1,TRBJ1-1,NA,CASRTGQGSSDTEAFF,TGCGCCAGCAGGACGGGACAGGGTAGTTCGGACACTGAAGCTTTCTTT
TRBV19,NA,TRBJ2-3,once,CASSIQYTQYF,TGTGCCAGTAGTATACAATATACGCAGTATTTT
TRBV25-1,TRBD1,TRBJ2-3,once,CASSDPTGADTQYF,TGTGCCAGCAGTGACCCAACAGGGGCAGATACGCAGTATTTT
TRBV11-2,NA,TRBJ2-5,NA,CASSLGGARRPETQYF,TGTGCCAGCAGCTTAGGGGGAGCCCGTAGGCCGGAGACCCAGTACTTC
TRBV27,NA,TRBJ1-2,NA,CASSLHGADYGYTF,TGTGCCAGCAGTTTACACGGCGCCGACTATGGCTACACCTTC
TRBV9,TRBD2,TRBJ2-7,NA,CASSVDRREGPYEQYF,TGTGCCAGCAGCGTAGATAGGCGGGAGGGCCCCTACGAGCAGTACTTC
TRBV5-6,NA,TRBJ1-1,NA,CASSLRGGNTEAFF,TGTGCCAGCAGCTTGAGGGGCGGTAACACTGAAGCTTTCTTT
TRBV11-3,NA,TRBJ1-2,few,CASSPLGANYGYTF,TGTGCCAGCAGCCCCCTCGGGGCGAACTATGGCTACACCTTC
TRBV2,NA,TRBJ1-1,NA,CASIQGTEAFF,TGTGCCAGCATCCAGGGGACTGAAGCTTTCTTT
TRBV27,TRBD2,TRBJ2-7,NA,CASSIAGVRYEQYF,TGTGCCAGCAGCATAGCGGGAGTAAGGTACGAGCAGTACTTC
TRBV5-5,NA,TRBJ2-1,NA,CASSRLPYNEQFF,TGTGCCAGCAGCCGGCTACCCTACAATGAGCAGTTCTTC
TRBV7-9,TRBD1,TRBJ2-1,NA,CASSLVGDRRYNEQFF,TGTGCCAGCAGCTTAGTAGGGGACAGGCGATACAATGAGCAGTTCTTC
TRBV30,NA,TRBJ1-5,NA,CAWSVREGQPQHF,TGTGCCTGGAGTGTAAGGGAGGGACAGCCCCAGCATTTT
TRBV6-1,NA,TRBJ2-6,NA,CASSELGGLGGANVLTF,TGTGCCAGCAGTGAACTGGGGGGCTTAGGTGGGGCCAACGTCCTGACTTTC
TRBV4-2,NA,TRBJ1-3,once,CASSQEGWAVPNTIYF,TGTGCCAGCAGCCAAGAAGGCTGGGCAGTCCCCAACACCATATATTTT
TRBV7-2,NA,TRBJ2-3,NA,CASSSRGRVTDTQYF,TGTGCCAGCAGCTCCAGGGGCAGGGTCACAGATACGCAGTATTTT
TRBV7-9,NA,TRBJ2-4,once,CASSSGSAGGKNIQYF,TGTGCCAGCAGCTCAGGGAGTGCAGGCGGCAAAAACATTCAGTACTTC
TRBV5-4,NA,TRBJ1-5,NA,CASTQQGSNQPQHF,TGTGCCAGCACCCAACAGGGAAGCAATCAGCCCCAGCATTTT
TRBV19,NA,TRBJ1-4,NA,CASSIGEKLFF,TGTGCCAGTAGTATAGGGGAAAAACTGTTTTTT
TRBV2,NA,TRBJ2-7,NA,CASSLQGYEQYF,TGTGCCAGCAGCTTACAGGGTTACGAGCAGTACTTC
TRBV6-6,NA,TRBJ2-1,NA,CASSQRVPNYNEQFF,TGTGCCAGCAGCCAACGGGTGCCGAACTACAATGAGCAGTTCTTC
TRBV2,NA,TRBJ1-2,NA,CASSEEAGLGYTF,TGTGCCAGCAGTGAAGAGGCAGGGCTCGGCTACACCTTC
TRBV27,NA,TRBJ1-1,NA,CASSLSVYPLGNTEAFF,TGTGCCAGCAGTTTATCAGTTTACCCCTTGGGTAACACTGAAGCTTTCTTT
TRBV10-3,NA,TRBJ1-3,NA,CAIRPRDDGNTIYF,TGTGCCATCAGACCCCGCGACGATGGAAACACCATATATTTT
TRBV30,NA,TRBJ1-1,NA,CAWGGPGVTEAFF,TGTGCCTGGGGGGGTCCAGGAGTCACTGAAGCTTTCTTT
TRBV19,NA,TRBJ1-6,NA,CASNKRTYNSPLHF,TGTGCCAGTAACAAGCGGACCTATAATTCACCCCTCCACTTT
TRBV2,TRBD1,TRBJ1-5,NA,CASRGQGGQPQHF,TGTGCCAGCAGAGGACAGGGAGGACAGCCCCAGCATTTT
TRBV4-1,NA,TRBJ1-4,NA,CASSQSPRAEANEKLFF,TGCGCCAGCAGCCAATCCCCCAGAGCGGAGGCTAATGAAAAACTGTTTTTT
TRBV6-1,NA,TRBJ1-3,NA,CASSDSPWVGRENTIYF,TGTGCCAGCAGTGATTCTCCCTGGGTGGGGCGAGAAAACACCATATATTTT
TRBV5-5,NA,TRBJ1-6,once,CASSLGLSSYNSPLHF,TGTGCCAGCAGCTTGGGGTTAAGCTCCTATAATTCACCCCTCCACTTT
TRBV29-1,NA,TRBJ1-2,NA,CSVDQVGNYGYTF,TGCAGCGTTGATCAGGTGGGGAACTATGGCTACACCTTC
TRBV11-3,TRBD2,TRBJ2-3,NA,CASSLGLAGGLDTQYF,TGTGCCAGCAGCTTAGGGCTAGCGGGGGGGCTTGATACGCAGTATTTT
TRBV25-1,NA,TRBJ1-3,once,CASSERTVGNTIYF,TGTGCCAGCAGTGAGAGGACGGTTGGAAACACCATATATTTT